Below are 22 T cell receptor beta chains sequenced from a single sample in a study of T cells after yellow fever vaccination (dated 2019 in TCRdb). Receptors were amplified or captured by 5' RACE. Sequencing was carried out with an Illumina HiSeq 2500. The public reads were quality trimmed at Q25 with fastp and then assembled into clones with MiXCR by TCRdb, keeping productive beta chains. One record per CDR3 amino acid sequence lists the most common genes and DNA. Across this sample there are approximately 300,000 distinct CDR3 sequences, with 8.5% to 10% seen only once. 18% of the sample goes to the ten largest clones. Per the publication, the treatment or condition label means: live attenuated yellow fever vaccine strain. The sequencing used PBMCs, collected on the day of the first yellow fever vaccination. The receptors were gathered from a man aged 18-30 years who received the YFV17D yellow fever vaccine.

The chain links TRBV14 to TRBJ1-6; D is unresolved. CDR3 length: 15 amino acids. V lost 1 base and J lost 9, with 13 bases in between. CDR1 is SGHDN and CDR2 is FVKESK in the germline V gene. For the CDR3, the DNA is TGTGCCAGCAGCCAAGTTCTGGGATTCGGTTCACCCCTCCACTTT. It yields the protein CASSQVLGFGSPLHF.

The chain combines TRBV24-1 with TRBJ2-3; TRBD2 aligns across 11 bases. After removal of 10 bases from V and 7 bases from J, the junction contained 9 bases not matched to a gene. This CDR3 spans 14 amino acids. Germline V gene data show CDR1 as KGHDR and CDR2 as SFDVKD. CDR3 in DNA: TGTGCCACGGGCGCCGGGACTAGCGGAAATACGCAGTATTTT. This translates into CATGAGTSGNTQYF.

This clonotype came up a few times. CDR3 loop: CASSPGPNSYNEQFF. For the CDR3, the DNA is TGCGCCAGCAGCCCGGGACCAAACTCCTACAATGAGCAGTTCTTC. The chain employs TRBV5-1 and TRBJ2-1; D is tentatively TRBD1 or TRBD2 (5 bases each). Germline values: CDR1 SGHRS, CDR2 YFSETQ. The CDR3 sequence is 15 residues long. Between the trimmed V and J ends, which lost 4 bases and 0 bases, there was a span of 11 bases.

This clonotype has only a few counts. DNA of the CDR3: TGTGCCAGCAGTTTACGGGGGGCAGAGACCCAGTACTTC. Amino acid sequence: CASSLRGAETQYF. This chain connects TRBV12-3 or TRBV12-4 to TRBJ2-5; TRBD2 might be the D (7 bases). CDR3 length: 13 amino acids. Trimming stripped 2 bases from V and 4 bases from J, with 8 bases between.

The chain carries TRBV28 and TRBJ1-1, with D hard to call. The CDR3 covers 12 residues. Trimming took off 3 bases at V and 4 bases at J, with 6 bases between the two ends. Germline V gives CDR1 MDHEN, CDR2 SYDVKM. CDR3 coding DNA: TGTGCCAGCAGTTTGTACCGCACTGAAGCTTTCTTT. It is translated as CASSLYRTEAFF.

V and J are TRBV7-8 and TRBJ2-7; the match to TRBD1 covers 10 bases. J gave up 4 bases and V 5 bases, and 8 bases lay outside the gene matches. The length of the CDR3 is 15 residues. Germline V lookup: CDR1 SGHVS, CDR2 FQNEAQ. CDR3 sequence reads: CASSLDRGLTYEQYV. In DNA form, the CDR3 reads TGTGCCAGCAGCCTGGACAGGGGGTTAACGTACGAGCAGTACGTC.

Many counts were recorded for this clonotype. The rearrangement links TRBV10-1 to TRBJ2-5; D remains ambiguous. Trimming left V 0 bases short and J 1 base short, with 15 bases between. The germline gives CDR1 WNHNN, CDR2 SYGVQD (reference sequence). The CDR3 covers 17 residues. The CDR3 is CASSESGLLEFQETQYF. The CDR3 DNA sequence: TGCGCCAGCAGTGAGTCGGGCCTCCTGGAGTTCCAAGAGACCCAGTACTTC.

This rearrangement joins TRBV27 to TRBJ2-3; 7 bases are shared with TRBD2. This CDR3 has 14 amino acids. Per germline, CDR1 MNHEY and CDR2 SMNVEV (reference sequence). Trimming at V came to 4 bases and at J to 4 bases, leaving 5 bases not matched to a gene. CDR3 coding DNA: TGTGCCAGCAGTTCGGGGGACTACCCAGATACGCAGTATTTT. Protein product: CASSSGDYPDTQYF.

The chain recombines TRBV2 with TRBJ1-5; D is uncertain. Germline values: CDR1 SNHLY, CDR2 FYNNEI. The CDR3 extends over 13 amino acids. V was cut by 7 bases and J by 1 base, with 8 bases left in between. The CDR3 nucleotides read TGTGCCAGCACCAGGTCGAGCAATCAGCCCCAGCATTTT. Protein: CASTRSSNQPQHF.

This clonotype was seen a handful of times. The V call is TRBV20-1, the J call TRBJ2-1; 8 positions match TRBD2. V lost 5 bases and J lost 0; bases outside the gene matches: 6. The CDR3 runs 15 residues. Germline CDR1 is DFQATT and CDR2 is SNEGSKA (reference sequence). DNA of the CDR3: TGCAGTGCTTTTAGCGGGGTGAGCTCCTACAATGAGCAGTTCTTC. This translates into CSAFSGVSSYNEQFF.

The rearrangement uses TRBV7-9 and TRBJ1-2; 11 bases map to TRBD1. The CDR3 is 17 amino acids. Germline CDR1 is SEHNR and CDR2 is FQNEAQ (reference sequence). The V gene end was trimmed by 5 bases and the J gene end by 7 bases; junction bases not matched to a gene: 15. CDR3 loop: CASSDDYRTGGAFGYTF. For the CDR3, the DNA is TGTGCCAGCAGCGACGACTATCGGACAGGGGGCGCGTTTGGCTACACCTTC.

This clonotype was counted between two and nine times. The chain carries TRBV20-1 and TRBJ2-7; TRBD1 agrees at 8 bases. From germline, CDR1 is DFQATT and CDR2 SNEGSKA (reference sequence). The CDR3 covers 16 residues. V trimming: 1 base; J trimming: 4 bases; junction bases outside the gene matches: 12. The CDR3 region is CSARGSLGQALYEQYF. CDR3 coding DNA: TGCAGTGCTAGAGGGTCCCTGGGACAGGCCCTTTACGAGCAGTACTTC.

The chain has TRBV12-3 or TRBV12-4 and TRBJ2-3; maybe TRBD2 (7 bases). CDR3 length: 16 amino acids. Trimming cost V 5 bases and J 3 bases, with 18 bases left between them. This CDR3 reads CASSPKPGGGTDTQYF. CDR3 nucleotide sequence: TGTGCCAGCAGTCCAAAACCGGGGGGCGGGACAGATACGCAGTATTTT.

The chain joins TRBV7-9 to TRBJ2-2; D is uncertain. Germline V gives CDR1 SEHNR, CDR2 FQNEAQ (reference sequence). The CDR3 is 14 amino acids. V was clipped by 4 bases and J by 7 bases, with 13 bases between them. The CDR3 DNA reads TGTGCCAGCAGCTCCCTCCCGAAGGACGGGGAGCTGTTTTTT. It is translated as CASSSLPKDGELFF.

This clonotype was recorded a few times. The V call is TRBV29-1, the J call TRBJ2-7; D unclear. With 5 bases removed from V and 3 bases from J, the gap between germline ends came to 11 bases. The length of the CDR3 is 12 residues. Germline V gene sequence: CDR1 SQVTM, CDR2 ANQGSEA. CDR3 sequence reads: CSVLGNGYEQYF. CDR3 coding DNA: TGCAGCGTTCTCGGAAACGGCTACGAGCAGTACTTC.

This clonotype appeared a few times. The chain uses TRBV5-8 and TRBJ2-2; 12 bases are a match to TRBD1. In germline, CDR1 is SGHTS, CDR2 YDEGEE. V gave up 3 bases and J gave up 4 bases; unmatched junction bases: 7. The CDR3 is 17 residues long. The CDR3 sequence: CASSSRDRGPLTGELFF. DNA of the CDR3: TGTGCCAGCAGCTCAAGGGACAGGGGGCCACTCACCGGGGAGCTGTTTTTT.

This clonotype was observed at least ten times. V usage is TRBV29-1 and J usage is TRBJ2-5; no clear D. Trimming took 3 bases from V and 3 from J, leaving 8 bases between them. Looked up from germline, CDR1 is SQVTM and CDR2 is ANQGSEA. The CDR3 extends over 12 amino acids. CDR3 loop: CSVDLPEETQYF. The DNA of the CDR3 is TGCAGCGTTGACCTCCCGGAAGAGACCCAGTACTTC. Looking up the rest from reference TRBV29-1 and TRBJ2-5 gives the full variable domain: SAVISQKPSRDICQRGTSLTIQCQVDSQVTMMFWYRQQPGQSLTLIATANQGSEATYESGFVIDKFPISRPNLTFSTLTVSNMSPEDSSIYLCSVDLPEETQYFGPGTRLLVL.

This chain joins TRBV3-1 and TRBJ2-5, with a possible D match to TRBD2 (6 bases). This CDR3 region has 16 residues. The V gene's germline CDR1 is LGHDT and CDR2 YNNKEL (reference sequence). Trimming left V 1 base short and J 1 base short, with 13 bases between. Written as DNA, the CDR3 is TGTGCCAGCAGCCAAGGGCGGGGCTTTGGCCAAGAGACCCAGTACTTC. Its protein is CASSQGRGFGQETQYF.

The CDR3 DNA sequence: TGTGCCAGCACCCTATTGGGGGGGGCGGAAGAGACCCAGTACTTC. This sequence encodes CASTLLGGAEETQYF. The chain is built from TRBV6-1 and TRBJ2-5; possibly TRBD2 for D (7 bases). V lost 7 bases and J 3 bases, leaving 18 bases between the germline ends. Germline V CDR1 and CDR2: MNHNS, SASEGT. This CDR3 spans 15 amino acids.

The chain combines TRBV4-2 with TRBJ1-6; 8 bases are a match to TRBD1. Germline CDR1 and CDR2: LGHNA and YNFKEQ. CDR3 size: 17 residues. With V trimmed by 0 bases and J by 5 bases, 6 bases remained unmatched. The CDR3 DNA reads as TGTGCCAGCAGCCAAGAATGGCAGGGGGCGGATAATTCACCCCTCCACTTT. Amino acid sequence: CASSQEWQGADNSPLHF.

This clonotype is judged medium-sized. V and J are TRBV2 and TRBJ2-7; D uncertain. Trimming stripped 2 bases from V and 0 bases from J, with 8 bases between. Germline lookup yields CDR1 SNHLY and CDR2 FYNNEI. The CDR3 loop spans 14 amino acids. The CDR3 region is CASSERTSSYEQYF. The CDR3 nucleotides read TGTGCCAGCAGTGAACGGACGAGCTCCTACGAGCAGTACTTC.

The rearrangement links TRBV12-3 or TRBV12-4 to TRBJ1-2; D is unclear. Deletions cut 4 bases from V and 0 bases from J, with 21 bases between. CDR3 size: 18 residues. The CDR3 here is CASSSPGRWESTNYGYTF. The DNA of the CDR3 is TGTGCCAGCAGTTCCCCGGGCCGATGGGAATCCACTAACTATGGCTACACCTTC.